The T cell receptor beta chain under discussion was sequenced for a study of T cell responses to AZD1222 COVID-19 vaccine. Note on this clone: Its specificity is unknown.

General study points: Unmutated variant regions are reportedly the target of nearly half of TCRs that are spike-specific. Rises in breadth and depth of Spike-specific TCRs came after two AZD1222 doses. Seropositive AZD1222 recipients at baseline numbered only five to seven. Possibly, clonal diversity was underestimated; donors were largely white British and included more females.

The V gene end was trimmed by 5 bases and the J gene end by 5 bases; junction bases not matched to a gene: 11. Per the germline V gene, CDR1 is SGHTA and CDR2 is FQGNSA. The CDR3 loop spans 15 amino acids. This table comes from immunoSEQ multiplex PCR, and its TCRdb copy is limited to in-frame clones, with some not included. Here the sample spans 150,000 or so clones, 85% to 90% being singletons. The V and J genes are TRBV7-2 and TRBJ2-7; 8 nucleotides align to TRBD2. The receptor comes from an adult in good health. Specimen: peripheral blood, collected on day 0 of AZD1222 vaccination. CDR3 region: CASSAPGGAGNEQYF. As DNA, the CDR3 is TGTGCCAGCAGCGCACCCGGGGGGGCCGGAAACGAGCAGTACTTC.